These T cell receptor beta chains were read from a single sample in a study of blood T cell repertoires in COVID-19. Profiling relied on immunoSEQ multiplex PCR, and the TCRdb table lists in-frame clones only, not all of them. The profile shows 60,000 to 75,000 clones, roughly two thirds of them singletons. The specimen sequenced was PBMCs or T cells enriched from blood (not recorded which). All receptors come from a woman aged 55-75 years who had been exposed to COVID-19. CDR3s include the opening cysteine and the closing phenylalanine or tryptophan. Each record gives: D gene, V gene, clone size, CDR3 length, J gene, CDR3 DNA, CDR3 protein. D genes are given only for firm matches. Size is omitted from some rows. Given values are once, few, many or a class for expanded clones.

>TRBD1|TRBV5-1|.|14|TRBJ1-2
TGCGCCAGCAGAAATTCACAGGGGAACTATGGCTACACCTTC
CASRNSQGNYGYTF
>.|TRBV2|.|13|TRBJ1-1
TGTGCCAGTTCTACCGACAGAGACACTGAAGCTTTCTTT
CASSTDRDTEAFF
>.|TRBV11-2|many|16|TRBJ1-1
TGTGCCAGCAGCTTAGGCGGGGGACGGGGAAAAACTGAAGCTTTCTTT
CASSLGGGRGKTEAFF
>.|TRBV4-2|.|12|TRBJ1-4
TGTGCCAGCAGCCGTACCATAGGGGGATTGTTTTTT
CASSRTIGGLFF
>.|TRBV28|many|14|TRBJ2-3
TGTGCCATCCAGTTTATTTCGGGGTCGGATACGCAGTATTTT
CAIQFISGSDTQYF
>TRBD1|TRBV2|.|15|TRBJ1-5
TGTGCCAGCAGTGACGGGGACAGGGGCAATCAGCCCCAGCATTTT
CASSDGDRGNQPQHF
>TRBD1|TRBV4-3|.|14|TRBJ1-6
TGCGCCAGCAGCCAGGACAGGGGATACGGACCCCTCCACTTT
CASSQDRGYGPLHF
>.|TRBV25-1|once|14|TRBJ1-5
TGTGCCAGCAGTGGAACAGGCCGCAATCAGCCCCAGCATTTT
CASSGTGRNQPQHF
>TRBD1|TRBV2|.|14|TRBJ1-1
TGTGCCAGCAGTTCGAGGGGGCAGAACACTGAAGCTTTCTTT
CASSSRGQNTEAFF
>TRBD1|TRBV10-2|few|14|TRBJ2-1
TGCGCCACCTCGACAGGGCAGAACGACAATGAGCAGTTCTTC
CATSTGQNDNEQFF
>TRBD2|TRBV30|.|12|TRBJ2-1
TGTGCCTGCGGGGGGAGGATGGATGAGCAGTTCTTC
CACGGRMDEQFF
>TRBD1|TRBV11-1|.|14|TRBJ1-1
TGTGCCAGCAGCGCCACAGGGGGCTGGACTGAAGCTTTCTTT
CASSATGGWTEAFF
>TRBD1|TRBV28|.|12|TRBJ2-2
TGTGCCATCGACAGGGGAACCGGGGAGCTGTTTTTT
CAIDRGTGELFF
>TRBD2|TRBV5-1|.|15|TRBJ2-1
TGCGCCAGCAGCTTGGGGCTAGCGGGGGACAATGAGCAGTTCTTC
CASSLGLAGDNEQFF
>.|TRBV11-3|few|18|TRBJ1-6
TGTGCCAGCAGCTGCCCCTGGTGGCGAGGGTCCTATAATTCACCCCTCCACTTT
CASSCPWWRGSYNSPLHF
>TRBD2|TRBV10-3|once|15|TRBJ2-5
TGTGCCATCGCGGAGACTAGCGGGACTTTGGAGACCCAGTACTTC
CAIAETSGTLETQYF
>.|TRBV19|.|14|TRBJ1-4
TGTGCCAGTAGTCCTCCGCGTCGGTTTGAAAAACTGTTTTTT
CASSPPRRFEKLFF
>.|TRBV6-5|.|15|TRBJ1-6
TGTGCCAGCTCCTTACATACGGCGGGGAATTCACCCCTCCACTTT
CASSLHTAGNSPLHF
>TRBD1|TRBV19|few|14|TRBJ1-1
TGTGCCAGTAGTATGCAGGGGGCAAACACTGAAGCTTTCTTT
CASSMQGANTEAFF
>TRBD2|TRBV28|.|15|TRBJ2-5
TGTGCCAGCAGTTTCGGTCTAGCGGTTCAAGAGACCCAGTACTTC
CASSFGLAVQETQYF
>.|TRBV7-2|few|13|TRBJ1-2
TGTGCCAGCAGCTTTAGAGGGAGTAGGGGCTACACCTTC
CASSFRGSRGYTF
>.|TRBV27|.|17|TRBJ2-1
TGTGCCAGCAGTTTATCGCCAGGGCCCATCTCCTACAATGAGCAGTTCTTC
CASSLSPGPISYNEQFF
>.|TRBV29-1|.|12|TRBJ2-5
TGCAGCGGCGGCTCCATCGAAGAGACCCAGTACTTC
CSGGSIEETQYF
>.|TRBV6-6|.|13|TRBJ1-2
TGTGCCAGCAGTCCGCGTCCGGACTATGGCTACACCTTC
CASSPRPDYGYTF
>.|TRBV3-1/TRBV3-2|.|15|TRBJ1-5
TGTGCCAGCAGCCAAAACACCCAAGTGAATCAGCCCCAGCATTTT
CASSQNTQVNQPQHF
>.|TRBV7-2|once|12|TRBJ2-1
TGTGCCAGCAGCTTAGCGCGTACTCCACAGTTCTTC
CASSLARTPQFF
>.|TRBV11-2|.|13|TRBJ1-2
TGTGCCAGCAGCTTAGGGGCAGACTATGGCTACACCTTC
CASSLGADYGYTF
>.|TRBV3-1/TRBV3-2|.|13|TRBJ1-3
TGTGCCAGCAGACAGTCGGGGGGAAACACCATATATTTT
CASRQSGGNTIYF
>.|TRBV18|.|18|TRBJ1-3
TGTGCCAGCTCACCACGTCAGGGCCAAGGGTCCTCTGGAAACACCATATATTTT
CASSPRQGQGSSGNTIYF